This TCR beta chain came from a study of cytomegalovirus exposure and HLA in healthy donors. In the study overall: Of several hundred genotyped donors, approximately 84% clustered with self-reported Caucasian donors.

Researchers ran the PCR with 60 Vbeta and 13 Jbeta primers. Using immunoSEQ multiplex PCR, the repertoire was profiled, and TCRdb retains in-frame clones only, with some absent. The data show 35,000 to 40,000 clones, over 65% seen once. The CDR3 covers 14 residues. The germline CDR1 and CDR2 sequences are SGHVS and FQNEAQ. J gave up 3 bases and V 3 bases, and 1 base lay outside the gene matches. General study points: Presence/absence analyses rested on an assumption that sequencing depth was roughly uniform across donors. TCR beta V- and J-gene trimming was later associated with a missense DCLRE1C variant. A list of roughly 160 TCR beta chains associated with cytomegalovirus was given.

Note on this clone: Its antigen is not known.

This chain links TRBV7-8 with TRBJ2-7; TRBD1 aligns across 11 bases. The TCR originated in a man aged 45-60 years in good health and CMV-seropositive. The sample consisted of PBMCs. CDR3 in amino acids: CASSFGTGGYEQYF. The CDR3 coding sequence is TGTGCCAGCAGCTTCGGGACAGGGGGCTACGAGCAGTACTTC.